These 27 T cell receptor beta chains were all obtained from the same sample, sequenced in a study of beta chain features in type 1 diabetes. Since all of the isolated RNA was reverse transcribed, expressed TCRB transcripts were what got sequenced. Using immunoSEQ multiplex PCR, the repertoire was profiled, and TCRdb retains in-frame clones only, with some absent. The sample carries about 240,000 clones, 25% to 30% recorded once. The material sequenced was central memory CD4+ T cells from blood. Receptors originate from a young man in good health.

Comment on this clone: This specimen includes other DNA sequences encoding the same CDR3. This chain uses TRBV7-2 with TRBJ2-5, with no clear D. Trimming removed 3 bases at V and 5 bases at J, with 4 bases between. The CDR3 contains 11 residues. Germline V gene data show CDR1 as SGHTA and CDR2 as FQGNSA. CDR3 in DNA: TGTGCCAGCAGCTTCGGTGAGACCCAGTACTTC. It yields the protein CASSFGETQYF.

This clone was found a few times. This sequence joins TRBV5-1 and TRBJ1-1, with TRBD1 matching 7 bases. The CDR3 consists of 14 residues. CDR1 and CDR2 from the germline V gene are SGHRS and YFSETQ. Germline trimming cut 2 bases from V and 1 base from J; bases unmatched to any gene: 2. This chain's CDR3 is CASSFGTANTEAFF. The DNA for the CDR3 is TGCGCCAGCAGCTTCGGGACAGCGAACACTGAAGCTTTCTTT.

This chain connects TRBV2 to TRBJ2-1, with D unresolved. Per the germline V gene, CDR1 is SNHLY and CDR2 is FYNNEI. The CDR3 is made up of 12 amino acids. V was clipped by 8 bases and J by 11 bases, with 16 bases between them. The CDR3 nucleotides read TGTGCCAGCTGGGAACCTACGGCGAAGCAGTTCTTC. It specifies CASWEPTAKQFF.

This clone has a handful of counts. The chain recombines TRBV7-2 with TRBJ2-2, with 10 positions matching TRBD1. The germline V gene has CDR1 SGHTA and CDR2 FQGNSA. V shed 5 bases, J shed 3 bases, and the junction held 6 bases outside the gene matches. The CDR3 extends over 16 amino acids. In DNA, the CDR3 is TGTGCCAGCAGCCCCGGGACAGGGGTAGACACCGGGGAGCTGTTTTTT. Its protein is CASSPGTGVDTGELFF.

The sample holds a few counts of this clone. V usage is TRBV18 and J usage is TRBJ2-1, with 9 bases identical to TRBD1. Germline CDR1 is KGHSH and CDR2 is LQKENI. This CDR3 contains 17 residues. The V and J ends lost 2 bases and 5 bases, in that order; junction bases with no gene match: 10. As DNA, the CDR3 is TGTGCCAGCTCACCATCCCTGGACAGGGGATTCAACAATGAGCAGTTCTTC. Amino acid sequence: CASSPSLDRGFNNEQFF.

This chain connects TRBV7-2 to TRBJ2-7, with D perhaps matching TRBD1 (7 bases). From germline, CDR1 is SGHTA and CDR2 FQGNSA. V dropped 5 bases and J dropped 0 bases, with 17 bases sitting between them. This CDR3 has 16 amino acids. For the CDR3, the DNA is TGTGCCAGCAGCCCCTACTCCAGGGGGGACTCCTACGAGCAGTACTTC. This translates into CASSPYSRGDSYEQYF.

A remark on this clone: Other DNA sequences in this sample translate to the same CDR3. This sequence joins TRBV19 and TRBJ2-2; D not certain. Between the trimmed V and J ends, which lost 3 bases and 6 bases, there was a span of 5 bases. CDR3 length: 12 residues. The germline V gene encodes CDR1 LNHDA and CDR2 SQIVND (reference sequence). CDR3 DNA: TGTGCCAGTAGTATGGGCGCCGGGGAGCTGTTTTTT. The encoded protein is CASSMGAGELFF.

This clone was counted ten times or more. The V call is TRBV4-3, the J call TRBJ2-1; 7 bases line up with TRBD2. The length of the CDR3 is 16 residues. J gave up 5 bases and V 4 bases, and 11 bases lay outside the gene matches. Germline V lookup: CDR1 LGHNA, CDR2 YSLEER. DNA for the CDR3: TGCGCCAGCAGCCGGGAGAGGGCGGGAGAAAACAATGAGCAGTTCTTC. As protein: CASSRERAGENNEQFF.

The CDR3 DNA reads TGTGCCAGCAGAAGGTCAGGAGTCCAAGAGAACAGCCAGTACTTC. It specifies CASRRSGVQENSQYF. This chain links TRBV28 with TRBJ2-5; D is uncertain. The CDR3 is made up of 15 amino acids. Germline CDR1 reads MDHEN; CDR2 reads SYDVKM. Trimming took off 6 bases at V and 10 bases at J, with 24 bases between the two ends.

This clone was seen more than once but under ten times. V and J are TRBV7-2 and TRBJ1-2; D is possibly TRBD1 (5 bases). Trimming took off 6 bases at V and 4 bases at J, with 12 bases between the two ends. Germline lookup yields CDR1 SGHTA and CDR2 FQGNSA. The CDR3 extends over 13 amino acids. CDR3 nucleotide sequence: TGTGCCAGCAGATCGACAGCGAGCTATGGCTACACCTTC. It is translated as CASRSTASYGYTF.

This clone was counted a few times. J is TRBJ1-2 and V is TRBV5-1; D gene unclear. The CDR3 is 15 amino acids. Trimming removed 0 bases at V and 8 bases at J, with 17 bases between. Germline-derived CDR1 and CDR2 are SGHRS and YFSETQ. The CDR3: CASSLEPGNARGYTF. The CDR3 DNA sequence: TGCGCCAGCAGCTTGGAACCGGGAAACGCGCGAGGCTACACCTTC.

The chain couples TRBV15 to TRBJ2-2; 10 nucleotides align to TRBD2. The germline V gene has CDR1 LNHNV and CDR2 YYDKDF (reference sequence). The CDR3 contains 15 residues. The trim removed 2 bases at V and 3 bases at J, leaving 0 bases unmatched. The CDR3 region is CATSRLAGDTGELFF. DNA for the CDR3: TGTGCCACCAGCAGACTAGCGGGAGACACCGGGGAGCTGTTTTTT.

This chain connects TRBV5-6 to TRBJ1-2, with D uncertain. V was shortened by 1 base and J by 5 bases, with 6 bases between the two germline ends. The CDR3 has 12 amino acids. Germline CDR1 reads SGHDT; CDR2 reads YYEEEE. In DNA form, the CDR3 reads TGTGCCAGCAGCTTGAGGGAGTATGGCTACACCTTC. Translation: CASSLREYGYTF.

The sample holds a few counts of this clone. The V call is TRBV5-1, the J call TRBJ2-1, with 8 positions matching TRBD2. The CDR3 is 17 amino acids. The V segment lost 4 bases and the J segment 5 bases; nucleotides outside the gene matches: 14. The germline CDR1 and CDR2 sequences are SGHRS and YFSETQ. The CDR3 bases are TGCGCCAGCAGCGTAATACCGGGACTAGGGCGCGACAATGAGCAGTTCTTC. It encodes CASSVIPGLGRDNEQFF. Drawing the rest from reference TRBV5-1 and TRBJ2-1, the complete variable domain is KAGVTQTPRYLIKTRGQQVTLSCSPISGHRSVSWYQQTPGQGLQFLFEYFSETQRNKGNFPGRFSGRQFSNSRSEMNVSTLELGDSALYLCASSVIPGLGRDNEQFFGPGTRLTVL.

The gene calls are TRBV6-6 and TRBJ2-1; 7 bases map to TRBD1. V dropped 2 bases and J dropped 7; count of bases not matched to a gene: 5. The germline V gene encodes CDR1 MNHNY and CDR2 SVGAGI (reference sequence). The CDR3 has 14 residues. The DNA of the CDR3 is TGTGCCAGCAGTTACCCCGACAGGGCGAATGAGCAGTTCTTC. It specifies CASSYPDRANEQFF.

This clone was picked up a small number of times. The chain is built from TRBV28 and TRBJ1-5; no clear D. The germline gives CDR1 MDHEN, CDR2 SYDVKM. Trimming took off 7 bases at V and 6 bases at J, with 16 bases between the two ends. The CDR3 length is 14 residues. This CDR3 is CASNPPDRFQPQHF. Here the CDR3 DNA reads TGTGCCAGCAATCCTCCAGACCGGTTTCAGCCCCAGCATTTT. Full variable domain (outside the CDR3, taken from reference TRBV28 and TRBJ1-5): DVKVTQSSRYLVKRTGEKVFLECVQDMDHENMFWYRQDPGLGLRLIYFSYDVKMKEKGDIPEGYSVSREKKERFSLILESASTNQTSMYLCASNPPDRFQPQHFGDGTRLSIL.

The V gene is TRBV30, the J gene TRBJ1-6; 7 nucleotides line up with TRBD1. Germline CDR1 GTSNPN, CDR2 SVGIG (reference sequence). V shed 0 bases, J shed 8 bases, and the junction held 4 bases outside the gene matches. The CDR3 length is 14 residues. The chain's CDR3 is CAWSVQGIYSPLHF. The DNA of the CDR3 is TGTGCCTGGAGTGTACAGGGGATTTATTCACCCCTCCACTTT.

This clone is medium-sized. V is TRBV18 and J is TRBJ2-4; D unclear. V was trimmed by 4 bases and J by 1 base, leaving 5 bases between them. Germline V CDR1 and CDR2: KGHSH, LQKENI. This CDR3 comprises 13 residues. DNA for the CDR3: TGTGCCAGCTCACGGACGGCCAAAAACATTCAGTACTTC. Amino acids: CASSRTAKNIQYF.

This chain's CDR3 is CASSSFGGASYNEQFF. CDR3 nucleotide sequence: TGTGCCAGCAGCTCTTTCGGCGGGGCCTCCTACAATGAGCAGTTCTTC. The chain recombines TRBV11-2 with TRBJ2-1, with D possibly being TRBD2 (6 bases). This CDR3 is built from 16 residues. The germline CDR1 and CDR2 sequences are SGHAT and FQNNGV. V shed 4 bases and J shed 0 bases, with 13 bases lying between them.

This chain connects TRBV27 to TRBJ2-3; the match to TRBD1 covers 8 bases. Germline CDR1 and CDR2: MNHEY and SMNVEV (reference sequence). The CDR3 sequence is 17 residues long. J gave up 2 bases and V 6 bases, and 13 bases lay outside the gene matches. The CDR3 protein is CASSKTQGANPTDTQYF. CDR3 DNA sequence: TGTGCCAGCAGCAAAACTCAGGGGGCGAACCCCACAGATACGCAGTATTTT.

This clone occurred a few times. This chain's CDR3 is CASSQDRQSTEAFF. The CDR3 nucleotides read TGTGCCAGCAGCCAAGACCGACAGTCCACTGAAGCTTTCTTT. This chain links TRBV4-2 with TRBJ1-1; D perhaps matches TRBD1 (5 bases). Trimming stripped 0 bases from V and 4 bases from J, with 9 bases between. From germline, CDR1 is LGHNA and CDR2 YNFKEQ. This CDR3 is 14 amino acids long.

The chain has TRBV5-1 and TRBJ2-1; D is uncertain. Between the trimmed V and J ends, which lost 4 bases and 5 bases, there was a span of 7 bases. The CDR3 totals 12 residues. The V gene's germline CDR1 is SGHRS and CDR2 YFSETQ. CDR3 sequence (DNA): TGCGCCAGCAGCGTCCGGGACAATGAGCAGTTCTTC. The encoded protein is CASSVRDNEQFF.

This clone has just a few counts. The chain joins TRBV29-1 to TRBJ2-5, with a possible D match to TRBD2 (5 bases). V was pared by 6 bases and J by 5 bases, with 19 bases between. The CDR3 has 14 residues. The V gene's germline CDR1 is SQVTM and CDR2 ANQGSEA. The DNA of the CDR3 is TGCAGCGTAACTAGACAAACAGTGGGGGAGACCCAGTACTTC. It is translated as CSVTRQTVGETQYF.

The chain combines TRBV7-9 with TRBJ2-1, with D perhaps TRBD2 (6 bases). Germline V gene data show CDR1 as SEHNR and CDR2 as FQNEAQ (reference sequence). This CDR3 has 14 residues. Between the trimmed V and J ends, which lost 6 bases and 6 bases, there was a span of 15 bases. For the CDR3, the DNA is TGTGCCAGCAGTCCTACCGGGACTCCCAATGAGCAGTTCTTC. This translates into CASSPTGTPNEQFF.

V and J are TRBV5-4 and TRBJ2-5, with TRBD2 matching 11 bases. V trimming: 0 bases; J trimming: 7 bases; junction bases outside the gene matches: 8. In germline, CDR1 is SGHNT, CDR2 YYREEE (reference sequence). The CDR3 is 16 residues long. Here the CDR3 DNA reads TGTGCCAGCAGCTTGGCCCCAACCGGGACTAGCGGGACCCAGTACTTC. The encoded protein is CASSLAPTGTSGTQYF.

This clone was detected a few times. CDR3 region: CASSLGQYQAFF. The CDR3 DNA is TGTGCCAGCAGCCTGGGACAGTACCAAGCTTTCTTT. This chain uses TRBV7-2 with TRBJ1-1; TRBD1 aligns across 7 bases. In germline, CDR1 is SGHTA, CDR2 FQGNSA. CDR3 size: 12 residues. The J segment lost 9 bases and the V segment lost 5 bases, leaving 6 bases of the junction unmatched.

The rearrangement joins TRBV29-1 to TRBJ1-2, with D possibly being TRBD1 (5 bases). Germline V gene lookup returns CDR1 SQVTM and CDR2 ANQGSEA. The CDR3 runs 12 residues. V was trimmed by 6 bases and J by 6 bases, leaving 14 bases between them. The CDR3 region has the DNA TGCAGCGTCGATTCCCAGGGCAATGGCTACACCTTC. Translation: CSVDSQGNGYTF.